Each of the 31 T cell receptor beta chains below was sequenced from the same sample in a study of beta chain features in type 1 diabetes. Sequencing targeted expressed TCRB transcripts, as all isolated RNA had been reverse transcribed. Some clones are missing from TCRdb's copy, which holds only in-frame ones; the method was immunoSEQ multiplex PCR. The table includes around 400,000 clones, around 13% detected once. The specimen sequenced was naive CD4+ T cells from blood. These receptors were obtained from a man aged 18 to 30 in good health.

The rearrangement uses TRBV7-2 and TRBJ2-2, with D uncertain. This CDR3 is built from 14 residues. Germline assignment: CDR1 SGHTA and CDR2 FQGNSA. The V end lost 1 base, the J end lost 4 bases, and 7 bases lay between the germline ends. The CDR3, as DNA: TGTGCCAGCAGCTTAGATCCGTTCACCGGGGAGCTGTTTTTT. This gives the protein CASSLDPFTGELFF.

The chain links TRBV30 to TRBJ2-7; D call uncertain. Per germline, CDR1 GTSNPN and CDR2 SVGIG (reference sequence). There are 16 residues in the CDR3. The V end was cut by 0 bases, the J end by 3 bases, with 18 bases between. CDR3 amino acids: CAWSVLESVGYYEQYF. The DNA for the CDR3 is TGTGCCTGGAGTGTACTGGAGTCCGTCGGATACTACGAGCAGTACTTC.

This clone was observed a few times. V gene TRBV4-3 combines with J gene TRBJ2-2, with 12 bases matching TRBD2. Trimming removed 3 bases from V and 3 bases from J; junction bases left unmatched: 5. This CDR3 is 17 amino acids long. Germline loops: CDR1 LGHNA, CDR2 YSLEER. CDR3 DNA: TGCGCCAGCAGCCAGGGCCGGACTAGCGGGGACACCGGGGAGCTGTTTTTT. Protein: CASSQGRTSGDTGELFF.

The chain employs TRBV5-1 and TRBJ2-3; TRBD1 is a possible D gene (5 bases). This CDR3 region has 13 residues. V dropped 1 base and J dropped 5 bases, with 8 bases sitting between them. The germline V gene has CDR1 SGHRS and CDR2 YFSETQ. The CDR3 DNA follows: TGCGCCAGCAGCTTGCATGGACAAGATACGCAGTATTTT. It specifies CASSLHGQDTQYF.

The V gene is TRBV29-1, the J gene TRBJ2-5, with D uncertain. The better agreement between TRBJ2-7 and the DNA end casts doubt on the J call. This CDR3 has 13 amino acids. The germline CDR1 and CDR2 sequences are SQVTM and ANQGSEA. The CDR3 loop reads CSVGHRVGHEQYF. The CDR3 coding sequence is TGCAGCGTTGGTCATAGGGTCGGACACGAGCAGTACTTC.

This chain's CDR3 is CASSQYRDTGELFF. As DNA, the CDR3 is TGTGCCAGCAGCCAATACAGGGACACCGGGGAGCTGTTTTTT. The chain employs TRBV27 and TRBJ2-2, with D perhaps matching TRBD1 (6 bases). The CDR3 extends over 14 amino acids. Germline V lookup: CDR1 MNHEY, CDR2 SMNVEV (reference sequence). V gave up 6 bases and J gave up 3 bases, with 11 bases separating them.

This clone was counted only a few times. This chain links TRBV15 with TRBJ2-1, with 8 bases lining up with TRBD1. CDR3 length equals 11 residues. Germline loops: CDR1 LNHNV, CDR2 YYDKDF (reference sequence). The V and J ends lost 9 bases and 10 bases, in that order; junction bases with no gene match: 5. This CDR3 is CATRDRGEQFF. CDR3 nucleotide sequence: TGTGCCACAAGAGACAGGGGCGAGCAGTTCTTC.

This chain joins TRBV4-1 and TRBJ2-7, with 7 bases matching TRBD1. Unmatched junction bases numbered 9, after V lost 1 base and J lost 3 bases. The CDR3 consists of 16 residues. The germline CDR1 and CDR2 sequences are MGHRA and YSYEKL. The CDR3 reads CASSQGSHRGFYEQYF. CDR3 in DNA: TGCGCCAGCAGCCAAGGTTCCCACAGGGGATTCTACGAGCAGTACTTC.

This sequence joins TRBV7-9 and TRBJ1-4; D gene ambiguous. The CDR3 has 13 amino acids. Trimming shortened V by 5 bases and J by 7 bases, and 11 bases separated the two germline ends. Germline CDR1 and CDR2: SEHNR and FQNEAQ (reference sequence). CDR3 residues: CASSRRAGEKLFF. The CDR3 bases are TGTGCCAGCAGCCGGCGGGCAGGTGAAAAACTGTTTTTT.

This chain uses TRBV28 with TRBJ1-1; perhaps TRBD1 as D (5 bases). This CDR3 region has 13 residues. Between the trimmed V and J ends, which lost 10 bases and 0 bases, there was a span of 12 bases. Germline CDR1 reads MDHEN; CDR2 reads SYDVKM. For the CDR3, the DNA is TGTGCCACTTCGACAGAAATGAACACTGAAGCTTTCTTT. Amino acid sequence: CATSTEMNTEAFF.

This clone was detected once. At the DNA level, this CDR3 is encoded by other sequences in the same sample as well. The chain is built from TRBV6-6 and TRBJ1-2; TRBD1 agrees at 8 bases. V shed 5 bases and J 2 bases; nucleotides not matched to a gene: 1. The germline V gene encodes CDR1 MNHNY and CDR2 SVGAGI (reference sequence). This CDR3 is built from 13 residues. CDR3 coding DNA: TGTGCCAGCAGTCGACAGGGGAACTATGGCTACACCTTC. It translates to CASSRQGNYGYTF.

CDR3 protein: CASSDSSHEKLFF. The CDR3 nucleotides read TGTGCCAGCAGTGACTCGAGCCATGAAAAACTGTTTTTT. The V call is TRBV28, the J call TRBJ1-4; D is unclear. CDR3 size: 13 residues. Germline V gene sequence: CDR1 MDHEN, CDR2 SYDVKM. The V end was cut by 5 bases, the J end by 6 bases, with 10 bases between. Filled out from reference TRBV28 and TRBJ1-4, the complete variable domain reads DVKVTQSSRYLVKRTGEKVFLECVQDMDHENMFWYRQDPGLGLRLIYFSYDVKMKEKGDIPEGYSVSREKKERFSLILESASTNQTSMYLCASSDSSHEKLFFGSGTQLSVL.

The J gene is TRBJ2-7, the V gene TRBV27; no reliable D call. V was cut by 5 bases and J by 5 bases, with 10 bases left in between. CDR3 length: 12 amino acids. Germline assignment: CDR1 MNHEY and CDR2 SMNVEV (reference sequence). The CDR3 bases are TGTGCCAGCAGTCCCCGGGTCCACGAGCAGTACTTC. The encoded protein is CASSPRVHEQYF.

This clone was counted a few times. CDR3 bases: TGTGCCAGCAGCCTAGGGACTAGCGCAAACTACGAGCAGTACTTC. This gives the protein CASSLGTSANYEQYF. The V gene is TRBV7-9, the J gene TRBJ2-7; 10 nucleotides agree with TRBD2. Looked up from germline, CDR1 is SEHNR and CDR2 is FQNEAQ (reference sequence). The CDR3 sequence is 15 residues long. With V trimmed by 5 bases and J by 3 bases, 7 bases remained unmatched.

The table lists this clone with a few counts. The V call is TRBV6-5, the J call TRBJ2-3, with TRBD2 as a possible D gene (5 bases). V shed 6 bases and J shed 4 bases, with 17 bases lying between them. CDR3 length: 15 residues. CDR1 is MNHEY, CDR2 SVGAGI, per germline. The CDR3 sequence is CASRRGLSVPDTQYF. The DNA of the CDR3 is TGTGCCAGCAGACGCGGACTCTCAGTCCCAGATACGCAGTATTTT.

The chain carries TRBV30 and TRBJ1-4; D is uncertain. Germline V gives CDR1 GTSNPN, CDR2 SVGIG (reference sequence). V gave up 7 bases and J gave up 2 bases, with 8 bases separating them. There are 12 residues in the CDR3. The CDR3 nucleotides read TGTGCCTCTTTGAGGACTAATGAAAAACTGTTTTTT. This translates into CASLRTNEKLFF. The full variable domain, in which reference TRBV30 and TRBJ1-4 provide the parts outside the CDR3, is SQTIHQWPATLVQPVGSPLSLECTVEGTSNPNLYWYRQAAGRGLQLLFYSVGIGQISSEVPQNLSASRPQDRQFILSSKKLLLSDSGFYLCASLRTNEKLFFGSGTQLSVL.

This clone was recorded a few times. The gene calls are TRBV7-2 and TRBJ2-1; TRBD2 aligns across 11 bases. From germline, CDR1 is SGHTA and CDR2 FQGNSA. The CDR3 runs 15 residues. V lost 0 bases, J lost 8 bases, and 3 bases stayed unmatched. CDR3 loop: CASSLASGGGDEQFF. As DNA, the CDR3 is TGTGCCAGCAGCTTAGCTAGCGGGGGGGGCGATGAGCAGTTCTTC.

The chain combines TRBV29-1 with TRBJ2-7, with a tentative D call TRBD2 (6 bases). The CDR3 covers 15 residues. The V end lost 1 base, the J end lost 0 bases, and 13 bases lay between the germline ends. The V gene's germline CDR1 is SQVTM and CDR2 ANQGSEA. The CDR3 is CSVEAGLLGSYEQYF. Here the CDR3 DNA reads TGCAGCGTTGAAGCGGGACTTCTAGGCTCCTACGAGCAGTACTTC.

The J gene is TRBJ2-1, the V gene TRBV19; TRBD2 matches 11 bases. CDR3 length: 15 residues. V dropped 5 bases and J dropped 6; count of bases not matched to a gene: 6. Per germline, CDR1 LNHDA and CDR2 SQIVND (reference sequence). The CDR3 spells CASSSPGTSGNEQFF. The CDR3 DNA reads TGTGCCAGTAGTTCCCCCGGGACTAGCGGCAATGAGCAGTTCTTC.

The CDR3 loop is CAWSVRGWGTEAFF. CDR3 in DNA: TGTGCCTGGAGTGTAAGGGGATGGGGCACTGAAGCTTTCTTT. This chain links TRBV30 with TRBJ1-1; TRBD1 is a possible D gene (5 bases). Trimming took 0 bases from V and 4 from J, leaving 12 bases between them. CDR3 length equals 14 residues. Germline lookup yields CDR1 GTSNPN and CDR2 SVGIG (reference sequence).

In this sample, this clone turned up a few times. In DNA form, the CDR3 reads TGTGCCAGCAGCTTAGTTGCGGGAGTCGATACGCAGTATTTT. It specifies CASSLVAGVDTQYF. The chain is built from TRBV7-8 and TRBJ2-3; 7 nucleotides match TRBD2. With 1 base clipped from V and 6 bases from J, the junction kept 4 bases outside the gene matches. Germline V gives CDR1 SGHVS, CDR2 FQNEAQ. The CDR3 length is 14 residues.

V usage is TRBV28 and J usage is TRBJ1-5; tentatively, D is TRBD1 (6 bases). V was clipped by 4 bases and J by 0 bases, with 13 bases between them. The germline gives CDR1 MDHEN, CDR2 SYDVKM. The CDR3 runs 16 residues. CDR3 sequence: CASSSRGGFSNQPQHF. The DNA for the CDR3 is TGTGCCAGCAGTTCAAGGGGGGGATTTAGCAATCAGCCCCAGCATTTT.

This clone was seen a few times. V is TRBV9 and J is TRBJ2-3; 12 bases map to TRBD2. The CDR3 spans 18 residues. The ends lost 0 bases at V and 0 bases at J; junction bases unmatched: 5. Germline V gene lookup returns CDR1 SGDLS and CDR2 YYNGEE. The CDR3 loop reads CASSVALGTSGSTDTQYF. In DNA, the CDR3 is TGTGCCAGCAGCGTAGCCCTCGGGACTAGCGGGAGCACAGATACGCAGTATTTT. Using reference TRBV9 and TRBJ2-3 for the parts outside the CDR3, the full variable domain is DSGVTQTPKHLITATGQRVTLRCSPRSGDLSVYWYQQSLDQGLQFLIQYYNGEERAKGNILERFSAQQFPDLHSELNLSSLELGDSALYFCASSVALGTSGSTDTQYFGPGTRLTVL.

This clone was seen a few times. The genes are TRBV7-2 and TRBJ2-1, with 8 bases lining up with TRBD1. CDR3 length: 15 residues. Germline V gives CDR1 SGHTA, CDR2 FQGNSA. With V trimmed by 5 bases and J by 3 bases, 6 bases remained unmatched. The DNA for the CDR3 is TGTGCCAGCAGCCCACGACAGGGGTTCTACAATGAGCAGTTCTTC. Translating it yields CASSPRQGFYNEQFF.

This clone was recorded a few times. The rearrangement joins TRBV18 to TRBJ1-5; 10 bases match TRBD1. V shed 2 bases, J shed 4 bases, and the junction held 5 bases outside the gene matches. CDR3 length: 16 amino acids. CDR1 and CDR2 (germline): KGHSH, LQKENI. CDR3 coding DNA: TGTGCCAGCTCACCAGGGGACAGGGGAGAAAATCAGCCCCAGCATTTT. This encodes CASSPGDRGENQPQHF.

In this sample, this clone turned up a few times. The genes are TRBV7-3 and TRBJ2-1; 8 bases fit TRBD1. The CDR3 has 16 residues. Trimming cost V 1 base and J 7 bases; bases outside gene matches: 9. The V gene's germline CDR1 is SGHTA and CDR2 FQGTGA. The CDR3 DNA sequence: TGTGCCAGCAGCTTAAACCCCCAGGGGGCGGGTAATGAGCAGTTCTTC. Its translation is CASSLNPQGAGNEQFF.

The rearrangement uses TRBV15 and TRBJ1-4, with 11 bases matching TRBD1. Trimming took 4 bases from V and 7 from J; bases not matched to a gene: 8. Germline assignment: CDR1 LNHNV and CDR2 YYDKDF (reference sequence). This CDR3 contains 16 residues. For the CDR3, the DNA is TGTGCCACCAGCACCGGGACAGGGGGTCTCGGTGAAAAACTGTTTTTT. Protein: CATSTGTGGLGEKLFF.

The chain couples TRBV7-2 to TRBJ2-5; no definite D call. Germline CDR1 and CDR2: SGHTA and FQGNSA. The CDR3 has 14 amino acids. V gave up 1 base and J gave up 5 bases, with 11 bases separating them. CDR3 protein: CASSLVLNGETQYF. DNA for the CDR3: TGTGCCAGCAGCTTAGTCCTAAACGGGGAGACCCAGTACTTC.

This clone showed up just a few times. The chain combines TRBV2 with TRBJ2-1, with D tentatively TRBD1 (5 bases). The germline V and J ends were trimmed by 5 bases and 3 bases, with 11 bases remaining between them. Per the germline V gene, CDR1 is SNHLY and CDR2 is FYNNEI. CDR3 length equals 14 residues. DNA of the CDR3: TGTGCCAGCAGTCAGCCGACAGTCTACAATGAGCAGTTCTTC. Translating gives CASSQPTVYNEQFF.

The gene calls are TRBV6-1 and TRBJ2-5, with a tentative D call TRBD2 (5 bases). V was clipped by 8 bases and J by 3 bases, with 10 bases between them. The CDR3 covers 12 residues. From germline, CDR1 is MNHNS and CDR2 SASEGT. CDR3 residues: CASEGRKETQYF. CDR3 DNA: TGTGCCAGCGAGGGAAGGAAAGAGACCCAGTACTTC.

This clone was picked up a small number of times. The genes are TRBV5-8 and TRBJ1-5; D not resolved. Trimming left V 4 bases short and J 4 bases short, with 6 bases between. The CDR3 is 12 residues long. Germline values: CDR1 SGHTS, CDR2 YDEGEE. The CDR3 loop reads CASSRRNQPQHF. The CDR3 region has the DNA TGTGCCAGCAGCCGTCGTAATCAGCCCCAGCATTTT.